This T cell receptor beta chain was found in a study of Tregs in tolerant kidney transplant recipients. This clone occurred once. V lost 1 base, J lost 1 base, and 13 bases lay in between. The CDR3 is 16 amino acids. The germline V gene has CDR1 SGHNT and CDR2 YENEEA. Thawed PBMCs were FACS-sorted into unstimulated CD4+CD25+CD127- regulatory T cells, CD4+CD25- non-regulatory cells, CD4 and CD8 cells. Assay: immunoSEQ multiplex PCR; the TCRdb copy retains only in-frame clones and omits some. The sample yields 68,000 or so clones, 84% seen once. V and J are TRBV11-3 and TRBJ1-1, with D tentatively TRBD1 (5 bases). Sequences were obtained from CD4+ T cells from blood. The receptor was isolated from a human donor in good health. CDR3 loop: CASSLGGGATNTEAFF. CDR3 DNA sequence: TGTGCCAGCAGCTTAGGGGGTGGGGCGACGAACACTGAAGCTTTCTTT. Using reference TRBV11-3 and TRBJ1-1 for the parts outside the CDR3, the full variable domain is EAGVVQSPRYKIIEKKQPVAFWCNPISGHNTLYWYLQNLGQGPELLIRYENEEAVDDSQLPKDRFSAERLKGVDSTLKIQPAELGDSAVYLCASSLGGGATNTEAFFGQGTRLTVV.